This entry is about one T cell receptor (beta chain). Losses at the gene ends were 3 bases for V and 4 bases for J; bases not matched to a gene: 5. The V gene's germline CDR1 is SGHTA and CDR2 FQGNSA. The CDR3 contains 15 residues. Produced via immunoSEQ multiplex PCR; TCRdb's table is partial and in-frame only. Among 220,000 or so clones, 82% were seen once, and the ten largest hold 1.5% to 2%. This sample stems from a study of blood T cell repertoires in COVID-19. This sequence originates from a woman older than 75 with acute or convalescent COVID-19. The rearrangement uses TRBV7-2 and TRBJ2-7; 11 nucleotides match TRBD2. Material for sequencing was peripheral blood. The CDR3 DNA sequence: TGTGCCAGCAGCTTTACTAGCGGGAGTCAATACGAGCAGTACTTC. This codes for CASSFTSGSQYEQYF.